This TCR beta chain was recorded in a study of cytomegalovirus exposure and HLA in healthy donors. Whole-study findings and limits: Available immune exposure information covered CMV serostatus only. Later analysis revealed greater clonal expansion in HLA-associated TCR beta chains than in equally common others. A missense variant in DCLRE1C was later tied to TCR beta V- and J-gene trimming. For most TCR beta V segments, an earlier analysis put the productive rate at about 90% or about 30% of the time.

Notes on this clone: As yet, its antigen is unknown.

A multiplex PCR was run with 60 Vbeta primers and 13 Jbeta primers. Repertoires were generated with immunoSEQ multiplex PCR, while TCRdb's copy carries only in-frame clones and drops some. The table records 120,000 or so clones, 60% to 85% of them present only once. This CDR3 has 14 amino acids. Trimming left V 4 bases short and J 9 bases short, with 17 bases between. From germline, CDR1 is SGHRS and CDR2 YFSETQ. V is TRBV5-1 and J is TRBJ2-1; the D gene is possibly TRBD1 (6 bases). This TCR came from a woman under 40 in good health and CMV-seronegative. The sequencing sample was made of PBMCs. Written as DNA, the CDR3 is TGCGCCAGCAGCGCTCAGGACAGTCCTAGTGAGCAGTTCTTC. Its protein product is CASSAQDSPSEQFF.